What follows is one T cell receptor (beta chain) and its context. The sample is drawn from a study of blood T cell repertoires in COVID-19. Study-wide background: Samples of COVID-19 (acute and convalescent) were obtained from the United States, Italy and Spain.

In Cohort 3, a recovered donor had either two negative PCRs, clearance, or symptom resolution. This table comes from immunoSEQ multiplex PCR, and its TCRdb copy is limited to in-frame clones, with some not included. The sample holds some 490,000 clones, about 88% seen once. Trimming cost V 1 base and J 7 bases; bases outside gene matches: 1. CDR3 size: 14 residues. CDR1 LGHNT and CDR2 FRNRAP come from the germline V gene. The J gene is TRBJ2-1, the V gene TRBV12-5, with 10 bases aligning to TRBD1. This TCR was sampled from a woman aged 55-70 years who had recovered from COVID-19. Specimen: PBMCs or T cells enriched from blood (not recorded which). The DNA of the CDR3 is TGTGCTAGTGGTTTGGGGACAGGGGGAAATGAGCAGTTCTTC. Its translation is CASGLGTGGNEQFF. Looking up the rest from reference TRBV12-5 and TRBJ2-1 gives the full variable domain: DARVTQTPRHKVTEMGQEVTMRCQPILGHNTVFWYRQTMMQGLELLAYFRNRAPLDDSGMPKDRFSAEMPDATLATLKIQPSEPRDSAVYFCASGLGTGGNEQFFGPGTRLTVL.